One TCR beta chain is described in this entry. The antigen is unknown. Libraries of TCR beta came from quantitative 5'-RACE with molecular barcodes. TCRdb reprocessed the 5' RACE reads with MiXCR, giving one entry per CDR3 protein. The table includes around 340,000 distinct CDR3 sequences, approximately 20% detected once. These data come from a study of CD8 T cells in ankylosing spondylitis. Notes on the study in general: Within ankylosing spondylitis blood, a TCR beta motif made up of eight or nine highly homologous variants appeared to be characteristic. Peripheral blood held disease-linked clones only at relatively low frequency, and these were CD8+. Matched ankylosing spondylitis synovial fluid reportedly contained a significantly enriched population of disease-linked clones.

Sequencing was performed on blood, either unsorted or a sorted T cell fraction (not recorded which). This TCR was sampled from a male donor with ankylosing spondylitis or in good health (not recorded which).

CDR3 DNA sequence: TGCAGCGTTGACCTAGGGATCCCCGGGGAGCTGTTTTTT. This translates into CSVDLGIPGELFF. The V call is TRBV29-1, the J call TRBJ2-2; no clear D. The CDR3 sequence is 13 residues long. CDR1 is SQVTM, CDR2 ANQGSEA, per germline. Trimming stripped 3 bases from V and 6 bases from J, with 11 bases between.